This T cell receptor beta chain is from a study of cytotoxic CD8 clonotypes in ibrutinib-treated CLL. For the study at large: Response sampling came at median approximately twelve months of treatment, ranging about 6 to 40 months.

The CDR3 covers 15 residues. Trimming took 1 base from V and 2 from J, leaving 12 bases between them. Germline V gives CDR1 LGHNA, CDR2 YNFKEQ. This clone was observed a single time. Its matching antigen is unknown. Findings and caveats of the study: Clonality went up at ibrutinib response and then declined back toward baseline at progression. Different sampling times were used for sustained-remission and progressing patients.

Method: immunoSEQ multiplex PCR; TCRdb's copy keeps in-frame clones and lacks some. The sample has about 200,000 clones, approximately 72% seen once; the top ten hold roughly 13%. The chain couples TRBV4-2 to TRBJ2-7, with D tentatively TRBD2 (6 bases). The clonotype originates from a human donor with chronic lymphocytic leukemia. The sequencing used PBMCs, collected after 24 months of ibrutinib treatment. For the CDR3, the DNA is TGTGCCAGCAGCCAAGTGGGTAGCGGAACCTACGAGCAGTACTTC. Protein: CASSQVGSGTYEQYF.